The entry below gives a single T cell receptor beta chain sequence along with its context. This clonotype was picked up a small number of times. Its antigen is still unknown. Base qualities are not at hand, and no much larger clone is one base apart. Moderately to severely active disease, a Clinical Activity Score of at least 3, a NOSPECS grade of at least 4, and a duration under 3 months were present in ophthalmopathy patients. Patients with uncontrolled infections, other autoimmune diseases, pregnancy or lactation were excluded. Diagnoses were based on clinical symptoms, serum thyroxine and TRAb, thyroid ultrasound and orbital computed tomography. PBMCs were separated from 10 ml of fresh peripheral blood using Ficoll-Paque density gradient centrifugation. Trizol reagent was used to extract total RNA, and RNA quality was then checked on an Agilent 2100 Bioanalyzer. This record comes from a study of T cells in Graves' hyperthyroidism and ophthalmopathy (dated by TCRdb to between 2018 and 2021). For context, the study as a whole: Peripheral blood was collected at initial diagnosis, before any treatment. To identify TCR V-J signatures that set the groups apart, the researchers used a discovery cohort of 90 to 100 patients, made up of 43 with Graves' ophthalmopathy and 57 with stable Graves' hyperthyroidism. An independent validation cohort of around 19 hyperthyroidism patients and some 15 patients who later progressed to ophthalmopathy tested prospective prediction of ophthalmopathy. The 95 to 100 discovery patients were randomly divided into training and test sets at a 7:3 ratio. In addition, the study compared T-cell repertoires in thyroid tissue and in blood from about 6 Graves' hyperthyroidism patients. After sampling, hyperthyroidism patients received methimazole starting at 30 mg daily, and ophthalmopathy patients received high-dose intravenous methylprednisolone. The paper describes TCR Vbeta CDR3 sequencing of 135 peripheral blood samples, made up of 43 ophthalmopathy patients, some 76 hyperthyroidism patients and some 17 progressor patients.

Overall results and qualifications from the work: A 13 V-J signature model separated ophthalmopathy from stable hyperthyroidism, with 87.88% sensitivity and 81.08% specificity in cross-validation and 80%/75% in testing. During validation, the model predicted progression to ophthalmopathy a median of about 6.3 months ahead of onset, with approximately 70% sensitivity and roughly 72% specificity. No statistical method was used to set the sample size in advance, and investigators knew the group allocation. Most expanded thyroid clonotypes (frequency above 0.001) were also detected in blood, a finding suggesting that blood repertoires may reflect thyroid immune responses.

Inclusive of the bounding cysteine and phenylalanine, the CDR3 is 16 residues long. The read is trimmed to its CDR3 DNA, 48 bases read in frame from base 1. V has 3 bases trimmed and J has 1 base trimmed; junction bases matching no gene number 3. The TCR beta CDR3 regions were amplified from the RNA transcripts. The first round of RT-PCR for the TCR CDR3 was performed with the HTBI primer set and the Qiagen OneStep RT-PCR kit. Libraries were constructed in a second round of multiplex PCR, after which size selection and purification were carried out. Libraries were sequenced paired-end with 100 bp reads on an Illumina HiSeq2000. From the authors' description of their analysis: SOAPnuke was used to process the raw data, with reads discarded if the reads contained adapters or uncalled bases, had a mean Phred below 15, or lacked an exact constant-primer or identifier match. High-quality paired reads were merged using COPE v1.2.5, and each unique nucleotide sequence was defined as a clonotype. MiTCR v1.1 was used to align the clonotypes against IMGT TRBV, TRBD and TRBJ reference segments. Only V-J combinations with frequency above 0.0001, covering approximately 99% of repertoires, were analysed. A TCS score was defined as the ratio of F50 (clonal expansion) to E x V (chaos), with BLOSUM62-based TCRdist applied between CDR3 peptides within each V-J. Welch's t-statistics and random forest reduced several hundred V-J features to around 14, which were used in a naive Bayes classifier (R e1071). Using fastp at Q25 and MiXCR, TCRdb reprocessed the public reads and kept productive beta chains. Every CDR3 protein is listed once, alongside the most common genes and DNA of its rows. The V and J calls were not made by the authors but by TCRdb's processing. For this sample there are around 400,000 distinct CDR3 sequences; 13% to 15% appear just once. The ten most abundant clones make up approximately 19% of the sample.

This TCR came from a woman aged 60-75 years with Graves' ophthalmopathy. The chain is assembled from TRBV12-3 or TRBV12-4 and TRBJ2-6, with 7 middle bases fitting TRBD2. Material for sequencing was blood. The DNA reads as follows: TGTGCCAGCAGTTTTGGGGGAGGGTCTGGGGCCAACGTCCTGACTTTC. The encoded protein is CASSFGGGSGANVLTF.